The 3 T cell receptor beta chains in this list originate from one sample, sequenced in a study of beta chain features in type 1 diabetes. As every portion of the isolated RNA was reverse transcribed, the sequencing read expressed TCRB transcripts. Method: immunoSEQ multiplex PCR; TCRdb's copy keeps in-frame clones and lacks some. The sample yields some 400,000 clones, approximately 15% seen once. Sequenced input: naive CD4+ T cells from blood. These receptors were obtained from a woman between 18 and 29 years old in good health.

The V and J genes are TRBV25-1 and TRBJ2-1; 10 bases fit TRBD1. V shed 4 bases and J 6 bases; nucleotides not matched to a gene: 12. Germline V gene data show CDR1 as MGHDK and CDR2 as SYGVNS. The CDR3 runs to 17 residues. The DNA for the CDR3 is TGTGCCAGCAGTGCCCAACCCGGACAGGGGGGCCCCAATGAGCAGTTCTTC. It translates to CASSAQPGQGGPNEQFF.

This chain joins TRBV5-1 and TRBJ2-7; 7 bases match TRBD2. The germline gives CDR1 SGHRS, CDR2 YFSETQ. Trimming at V came to 2 bases and at J to 5 bases, leaving 10 bases not matched to a gene. The CDR3 loop spans 15 amino acids. In DNA, the CDR3 is TGCGCCAGCAGCTTCCTTGGGGGGAGCGGGAACGAGCAGTACTTC. This translates into CASSFLGGSGNEQYF.

The chain recombines TRBV28 with TRBJ2-5; a possible D gene is TRBD2 (6 bases). Germline CDR1 and CDR2: MDHEN and SYDVKM. This CDR3 spans 14 amino acids. Trimming removed 6 bases from V and 5 bases from J, with 16 bases in between. Here the CDR3 DNA reads TGTGCCAGCAGGGCGGCGGGTGCGGGGGAGACCCAGTACTTC. As protein: CASRAAGAGETQYF.